The 31 T cell receptor beta chains listed next were all sequenced from one sample in a study of shared T cell receptors in the human thymus. Sequenced by immunoSEQ multiplex PCR; TCRdb stores in-frame clones only, minus some. The data hold over 60,000 clones, with 90% to 95% observed a single time. The sequenced sample was thymocytes. The origin of the receptors is a human donor.

This chain uses TRBV10-3 with TRBJ2-3, with D uncertain. CDR3 length equals 14 residues. Trimming took off 6 bases at V and 0 bases at J, with 10 bases between the two ends. Per germline, CDR1 ENHRY and CDR2 SYGVKD. The CDR3 reads CAIRGEMSTDTQYF. The CDR3, as DNA: TGTGCCATCAGGGGCGAGATGAGCACAGATACGCAGTATTTT.

This clone appeared once. The chain joins TRBV7-8 to TRBJ2-7, with D possibly TRBD2 on 7 matching bases. The germline V gene has CDR1 SGHVS and CDR2 FQNEAQ. The CDR3 has 17 amino acids. The V end was cut by 0 bases, the J end by 4 bases, with 19 bases between. CDR3 sequence: CASSLAGGGLRAYEQYF. CDR3 DNA sequence: TGTGCCAGCAGCTTAGCGGGCGGGGGCCTTAGAGCTTACGAGCAGTACTTC.

This clone was counted a single time. The junction shows a germline mismatch at one end, possibly a read error. V and J are TRBV20-1 and TRBJ2-3; 11 bases are a match to TRBD2. The CDR3 length is 11 residues. Germline lookup yields CDR1 DFQATT and CDR2 SNEGSKA (reference sequence). The CDR3 DNA reads as TGCAGTGCGGGTCTAGCGGGGGGCCTTAAATTT. This encodes CSAGLAGGLKF.

The rearrangement joins TRBV10-1 to TRBJ1-1, with 12 bases identical to TRBD1. Germline trimming cut 7 bases from V and 2 bases from J; bases unmatched to any gene: 11. The CDR3 length is 17 residues. Germline CDR1 and CDR2: WNHNN and SYGVQD (reference sequence). The CDR3 sequence is CASILGQGAPLNTEAFF. The CDR3 DNA is TGCGCCAGCATCCTGGGACAGGGGGCCCCCTTAAACACTGAAGCTTTCTTT.

The chain employs TRBV6-4 and TRBJ2-2; D is uncertain. The length of the CDR3 is 15 residues. Looked up from germline, CDR1 is MRHNA and CDR2 is SNTAGT. V dropped 8 bases and J dropped 4 bases, with 17 bases sitting between them. The CDR3 loop reads CASSYYPRGTGELFF. Written as DNA, the CDR3 is TGTGCCAGCTCGTATTACCCTCGTGGCACCGGGGAGCTGTTTTTT.

This clone has just one count. The J gene is TRBJ2-1, the V gene TRBV9; no reliable D call. Trimming cost V 1 base and J 5 bases, with 13 bases left between them. The germline V gene encodes CDR1 SGDLS and CDR2 YYNGEE. CDR3 size: 15 residues. This CDR3 is CASSVICGLDNEQFF. CDR3 in DNA: TGTGCCAGCAGCGTAATTTGCGGCCTCGACAATGAGCAGTTCTTC.

CDR3 nucleotides: TGTGCCAGCAGCTTGGGCTCTTGGGGTTCCTACGAGCAGTACTTC. Protein: CASSLGSWGSYEQYF. V and J are TRBV11-2 and TRBJ2-7; D gene uncertain. The V end was cut by 3 bases, the J end by 1 base, with 13 bases between. Germline V gene sequence: CDR1 SGHAT, CDR2 FQNNGV. This CDR3 has 15 residues.

The chain joins TRBV18 to TRBJ2-7, with TRBD1 identical over 8 bases. Germline V CDR1 and CDR2: KGHSH, LQKENI. The CDR3 consists of 15 residues. With 2 bases clipped from V and 0 bases from J, the junction kept 3 bases outside the gene matches. The CDR3 is CASSPSGQASYEQYF. The CDR3 nucleotides are TGTGCCAGCTCACCATCGGGACAGGCCTCCTACGAGCAGTACTTC.

This clone has only one observation. The gene calls are TRBV7-6 and TRBJ2-1, with 14 bases that match TRBD2. In germline, CDR1 is SGHVS, CDR2 FNYEAQ. After removal of 3 bases from V and 5 bases from J, the junction contained 15 bases not matched to a gene. This CDR3 contains 20 residues. CDR3 residues: CASSFPMTSGGARLNNEQFF. DNA for the CDR3: TGTGCCAGCAGCTTCCCTATGACTAGCGGGGGGGCCCGTCTTAACAATGAGCAGTTCTTC.

The V call is TRBV30, the J call TRBJ2-3; D call uncertain. Trimming took 0 bases from V and 2 from J, leaving 18 bases between them. Germline V lookup: CDR1 GTSNPN, CDR2 SVGIG (reference sequence). The CDR3 extends over 17 amino acids. The chain's CDR3 is CAWSVSLTAYFTDTQYF. CDR3 in DNA: TGTGCCTGGAGTGTATCACTTACCGCTTATTTCACAGATACGCAGTATTTT.

The chain carries TRBV5-8 and TRBJ1-3; D may be TRBD1 (6 bases). The CDR3 has 16 amino acids. The germline V and J ends were trimmed by 1 base and 0 bases, with 11 bases remaining between them. Germline V gene data show CDR1 as SGHTS and CDR2 as YDEGEE. The CDR3 DNA follows: TGTGCCAGCAGCTTGTACGGACAGAGCTCTGGAAACACCATATATTTT. This encodes CASSLYGQSSGNTIYF.

J is TRBJ2-3 and V is TRBV5-1; no firm D call. The V end lost 5 bases, the J end lost 6 bases, and 10 bases lay between the germline ends. Germline V gene lookup returns CDR1 SGHRS and CDR2 YFSETQ. The CDR3 totals 12 residues. The CDR3 region has the DNA TGCGCCAGCAGTTACGACACTGATACGCAGTATTTT. Translation gives CASSYDTDTQYF.

The chain recombines TRBV5-4 with TRBJ1-6; D is perhaps TRBD1 (5 bases). The V and J ends lost 4 bases and 0 bases respectively, with 11 bases between them. CDR3 length: 16 amino acids. CDR1 is SGHNT, CDR2 YYREEE, per germline (reference sequence). The CDR3 DNA follows: TGTGCCAGCAGCAGGGGCCTAACCTCCTATAATTCACCCCTCCACTTT. This gives the protein CASSRGLTSYNSPLHF.

The chain has TRBV9 and TRBJ1-1; D might be TRBD1 (6 bases). This CDR3 comprises 10 residues. Germline V gene data show CDR1 as SGDLS and CDR2 as YYNGEE. Trimming took 7 bases from V and 9 from J, leaving 10 bases between them. The CDR3 spells CASRGLQAFF. DNA of the CDR3: TGTGCCAGCCGGGGGCTCCAAGCTTTCTTT. Full variable domain (missing parts from reference TRBV9 and TRBJ1-1): DSGVTQTPKHLITATGQRVTLRCSPRSGDLSVYWYQQSLDQGLQFLIQYYNGEERAKGNILERFSAQQFPDLHSELNLSSLELGDSALYFCASRGLQAFFGQGTRLTVV.

The chain links TRBV29-1 to TRBJ2-3, with TRBD1 identical over 8 bases. Germline V lookup: CDR1 SQVTM, CDR2 ANQGSEA. The junction had 6 bases not matched to a gene; V was cut back by 4 bases and J by 3 bases. The length of the CDR3 is 14 residues. DNA for the CDR3: TGCAGCGTTGCCGGGACAGGTTTTACAGATACGCAGTATTTT. Encoded protein: CSVAGTGFTDTQYF.

The V gene is TRBV15, the J gene TRBJ2-5; 11 nucleotides match TRBD2. CDR3 length equals 15 residues. Germline CDR1 LNHNV, CDR2 YYDKDF (reference sequence). V gave up 3 bases and J gave up 4 bases; unmatched junction bases: 4. CDR3 sequence: CATSSSGGAVETQYF. Here the CDR3 DNA reads TGTGCCACCAGCAGTAGCGGGGGGGCCGTAGAGACCCAGTACTTC.

The chain couples TRBV7-2 to TRBJ2-3, with 7 positions matching TRBD2. CDR1 and CDR2 from the germline V gene are SGHTA and FQGNSA. Unmatched junction bases numbered 14, after V lost 1 base and J lost 4 bases. The length of the CDR3 is 18 residues. The CDR3 here is CASSLVERGPPGPDTQYF. The CDR3 DNA is TGTGCCAGCAGCTTAGTGGAGCGGGGCCCCCCCGGCCCAGATACGCAGTATTTT.

This rearrangement joins TRBV6-4 to TRBJ2-1; TRBD1 agrees at 9 bases. The CDR3 consists of 13 residues. Germline V CDR1 and CDR2: MRHNA, SNTAGT. V lost 6 bases and J lost 7; bases outside the gene matches: 4. The CDR3 DNA reads as TGTGCCAGCAGCCGGACAGGGGAGAATGAGCAGTTCTTC. Translation: CASSRTGENEQFF.

CDR3 coding DNA: TGTGCCAGCAGTTTAGGGGCTGATTCACCCCTCCACTTT. Protein sequence: CASSLGADSPLHF. V and J are TRBV27 and TRBJ1-6; the D gene is possibly TRBD1 (5 bases). The CDR3 has 13 residues. With 2 bases removed from V and 8 bases from J, the gap between germline ends came to 7 bases. The V gene's germline CDR1 is MNHEY and CDR2 SMNVEV (reference sequence).

This chain joins TRBV13 and TRBJ2-3; the match to TRBD2 covers 9 bases. The germline V gene encodes CDR1 PRHDT and CDR2 FYEKMQ (reference sequence). This CDR3 has 17 amino acids. V gave up 5 bases and J gave up 1 base; unmatched junction bases: 10. This CDR3 is CASSPSSGGSRTDTQYF. Written as DNA, the CDR3 is TGTGCCAGCAGCCCGTCCAGCGGGGGGTCTCGCACAGATACGCAGTATTTT.

V is TRBV18 and J is TRBJ2-5; tentatively, D is TRBD1 or TRBD2 (5 bases each). Germline V gene data show CDR1 as KGHSH and CDR2 as LQKENI. The length of the CDR3 is 18 residues. V was trimmed by 3 bases and J by 4 bases, leaving 24 bases between them. In nucleotides, the CDR3 is TGTGCCAGCTCACCCGGGCTGGTTCGGGACGACTGTAGAGAGACCCAGTACTTC. This encodes CASSPGLVRDDCRETQYF.

The chain uses TRBV5-1 and TRBJ1-2; 7 nucleotides align to TRBD1. CDR1 is SGHRS and CDR2 is YFSETQ in the germline V gene. The V segment lost 2 bases and the J segment 8 bases; nucleotides outside the gene matches: 15. The CDR3 totals 16 residues. Here the CDR3 reads CASSFRQGWVSDGYTF. In DNA form, the CDR3 reads TGCGCCAGCAGCTTTAGACAGGGATGGGTTTCGGACGGCTACACCTTC.

This chain connects TRBV4-3 to TRBJ2-7; 9 bases match TRBD1. The germline V gene has CDR1 LGHNA and CDR2 YSLEER. Germline trimming cut 4 bases from V and 1 base from J; bases unmatched to any gene: 5. The CDR3 covers 15 residues. CDR3 in amino acids: CASSLGTGRSYEQYF. CDR3 bases: TGCGCCAGCAGCCTAGGGACAGGGAGGTCCTACGAGCAGTACTTC.

The gene calls are TRBV5-1 and TRBJ1-2, with TRBD1 matching over 9 bases. The trim removed 6 bases at V and 4 bases at J, leaving 7 bases unmatched. This CDR3 is 14 amino acids long. Germline lookup yields CDR1 SGHRS and CDR2 YFSETQ. The DNA for the CDR3 is TGCGCCAGCACAACGACAGGGGGTGGCTATGGCTACACCTTC. Encoded protein: CASTTTGGGYGYTF.

The rearrangement joins TRBV29-1 to TRBJ1-1; the D is unclear. Germline-derived CDR1 and CDR2 are SQVTM and ANQGSEA. The V end lost 0 bases, the J end lost 0 bases, and 14 bases lay between the germline ends. The CDR3 totals 16 residues. The DNA of the CDR3 is TGCAGCGTTGAAGAAGAAATTAAGGGCTTGAACACTGAAGCTTTCTTT. Translated, it gives CSVEEEIKGLNTEAFF.

This chain joins TRBV7-6 and TRBJ2-1; D might be TRBD2 (6 bases). The V end was cut by 0 bases, the J end by 3 bases, with 15 bases between. Germline CDR1 SGHVS, CDR2 FNYEAQ. The CDR3 is 17 amino acids. CDR3 residues: CASSLAHPTSSYNEQFF. The CDR3 DNA reads as TGTGCCAGCAGCTTAGCCCACCCGACTAGTAGCTACAATGAGCAGTTCTTC.

This clone was observed once. V is TRBV28 and J is TRBJ1-5; weak D call: TRBD1 (5 bases). The ends were cut back, 7 bases at V and 6 bases at J, with 13 bases in the middle. The CDR3 sequence is 13 residues long. Germline-derived CDR1 and CDR2 are MDHEN and SYDVKM. The CDR3 loop is CASTRGGVQPQHF. CDR3 sequence (DNA): TGTGCCAGCACCCGTGGGGGGGTTCAGCCCCAGCATTTT.

This chain links TRBV7-2 with TRBJ2-7, with TRBD2 matching 9 bases. Per germline, CDR1 SGHTA and CDR2 FQGNSA. The length of the CDR3 is 14 residues. V was clipped by 7 bases and J by 1 base; unmatched bases: 5. In DNA, the CDR3 is TGTGCCAGCACCCCGACTAGCGGTTCCTACGAGCAGTACTTC. This encodes CASTPTSGSYEQYF. Full variable domain (remainder filled in from reference TRBV7-2 and TRBJ2-7): GAGVSQSPSNKVTEKGKDVELRCDPISGHTALYWYRQSLGQGLEFLIYFQGNSAPDKSGLPSDRFSAERTGGSVSTLTIQRTQQEDSAVYLCASTPTSGSYEQYFGPGTRLTVT.

V is TRBV10-3 and J is TRBJ2-2; TRBD1 matches 9 bases. This CDR3 is 15 amino acids long. In germline, CDR1 is ENHRY, CDR2 SYGVKD. V was pared by 8 bases and J by 5 bases, with 9 bases of the junction left unmatched. The CDR3 nucleotides read TGTGCCATCCTGACCAAGGGACAGGGAACCGGGGAGCTGTTTTTT. Translation gives CAILTKGQGTGELFF.

The rearrangement joins TRBV6-1 to TRBJ1-2; TRBD1 agrees at 7 bases. Germline CDR1 is MNHNS and CDR2 is SASEGT. Trimming removed 7 bases from V and 4 bases from J; junction bases left unmatched: 12. The CDR3 extends over 15 amino acids. The CDR3 sequence is CASNTTTGRFYGYTF. In nucleotides, the CDR3 is TGTGCCAGCAATACTACGACAGGGCGATTCTATGGCTACACCTTC.

CDR3 in amino acids: CASGSGSNPYEQYF. For the CDR3, the DNA is TGTGCCAGCGGGTCGGGGTCGAATCCCTACGAGCAGTACTTC. The rearrangement joins TRBV27 to TRBJ2-7; tentatively, D is TRBD2 (5 bases). V was cut by 8 bases and J by 2 bases, with 16 bases left in between. From germline, CDR1 is MNHEY and CDR2 SMNVEV (reference sequence). CDR3 length equals 14 residues.